These 17 T cell receptor beta chains came from one sample sequenced in a study of cytomegalovirus exposure and HLA in healthy donors. This PCR relied on a set of 60 Vbeta primers and 13 Jbeta primers. TCRdb keeps only in-frame clones here, not all; method: immunoSEQ multiplex PCR. The repertoire includes under 200,000 clones, roughly nine tenths of them detected once, and around 1% sits in the top ten. The sequenced sample consisted of PBMCs. All receptors derive from a boy younger than 10 in good health and CMV-seronegative.

The chain carries TRBV4-1 and TRBJ1-4, with 7 bases matching TRBD1. The CDR3 contains 14 residues. From germline, CDR1 is MGHRA and CDR2 YSYEKL. V lost 5 bases, J lost 8 bases, and 8 bases stayed unmatched. CDR3 region: CASSRDSGREKLFF. The CDR3 DNA follows: TGCGCCAGCAGCAGGGACAGTGGGAGAGAAAAACTGTTTTTT.

This rearrangement joins TRBV19 to TRBJ1-5, with 7 bases lining up with TRBD1. Trimming took 5 bases from V and 7 from J; bases not matched to a gene: 8. In germline, CDR1 is LNHDA, CDR2 SQIVND (reference sequence). This CDR3 region has 14 residues. The CDR3 DNA reads TGTGCCAGTAGTCAACAGGGGATTTTGCAGCCCCAGCATTTT. It specifies CASSQQGILQPQHF.

The rearrangement links TRBV4-1 to TRBJ2-1; a weak D match, TRBD2 (7 bases). V was cut by 2 bases and J by 6 bases, with 17 bases left in between. Germline CDR1 reads MGHRA; CDR2 reads YSYEKL. This CDR3 has 16 amino acids. The DNA of the CDR3 is TGCGCCAGCAGCCAAACACAGGGAGGGATAGTCAATGAGCAGTTCTTC. Translating gives CASSQTQGGIVNEQFF.

The chain couples TRBV29-1 to TRBJ1-2; 8 bases map to TRBD1. CDR1 and CDR2 from the germline V gene are SQVTM and ANQGSEA. The CDR3 totals 11 residues. V lost 2 bases to trimming and J lost 10 bases; unmatched junction nucleotides: 3. In DNA, the CDR3 is TGCAGCGTTGAATGGACAGGGAACTACACCTTC. It specifies CSVEWTGNYTF. Together with reference TRBV29-1 and TRBJ1-2, the CDR3 gives the full variable domain: SAVISQKPSRDICQRGTSLTIQCQVDSQVTMMFWYRQQPGQSLTLIATANQGSEATYESGFVIDKFPISRPNLTFSTLTVSNMSPEDSSIYLCSVEWTGNYTFGSGTRLTVV.

This clone occurred a few times. CDR3 DNA sequence: TGCGCCAGCAGCTCGTTATTGAGTAGCAACGAAGCTTTCTTT. This gives the protein CASSSLLSSNEAFF. The V call is TRBV5-1, the J call TRBJ1-1; D unclear. Trimming left V 3 bases short and J 8 bases short, with 17 bases between. The CDR3 covers 14 residues. Germline V gene lookup returns CDR1 SGHRS and CDR2 YFSETQ.

The chain combines TRBV25-1 with TRBJ2-1; 7 nucleotides line up with TRBD1. The CDR3 spans 17 residues. Germline CDR1 reads MGHDK; CDR2 reads SYGVNS. V trimming: 2 bases; J trimming: 1 base; junction bases outside the gene matches: 8. The CDR3 loop is CASSEAWAGGSYNEQFF. CDR3 sequence (DNA): TGTGCCAGCAGTGAAGCGTGGGCAGGGGGATCCTACAATGAGCAGTTCTTC.

This chain connects TRBV9 to TRBJ1-1, with D perhaps TRBD1 (5 bases). V lost 4 bases and J 6 bases, leaving 10 bases between the germline ends. Germline V gene sequence: CDR1 SGDLS, CDR2 YYNGEE. The CDR3 is 12 residues long. The CDR3 loop reads CASSRAGAEAFF. As DNA, the CDR3 is TGTGCCAGCAGCCGGGCGGGGGCTGAAGCTTTCTTT. The variable domain in full, with the rest retrieved from reference TRBV9 and TRBJ1-1, is DSGVTQTPKHLITATGQRVTLRCSPRSGDLSVYWYQQSLDQGLQFLIQYYNGEERAKGNILERFSAQQFPDLHSELNLSSLELGDSALYFCASSRAGAEAFFGQGTRLTVV.

This chain links TRBV19 with TRBJ1-4; unclear D gene. Germline-derived CDR1 and CDR2 are LNHDA and SQIVND (reference sequence). The CDR3 sequence is 14 residues long. V lost 5 bases and J lost 9, with 16 bases in between. The CDR3 spells CASSPSIQSQKLFF. The CDR3 DNA is TGTGCCAGTAGTCCAAGTATACAGTCACAAAAACTGTTTTTT.

This chain links TRBV9 with TRBJ1-1; D might be TRBD1 (6 bases). The CDR3 is made up of 15 amino acids. Per germline, CDR1 SGDLS and CDR2 YYNGEE. Trimming pared 3 bases from V and 2 bases from J, leaving 14 bases between. CDR3 DNA: TGTGCCAGCAGCGCTGGGGGCGGATCAAACACTGAAGCTTTCTTT. Translating gives CASSAGGGSNTEAFF.

The chain joins TRBV30 to TRBJ2-2; D is uncertain. In germline, CDR1 is GTSNPN, CDR2 SVGIG (reference sequence). CDR3 length: 14 amino acids. Trimming removed 2 bases from V and 6 bases from J, with 13 bases in between. The CDR3 region has the DNA TGTGCCTGGAGTCCTCTTATAGGAGCCGGGGAGCTGTTTTTT. Translated, it gives CAWSPLIGAGELFF.

The rearrangement uses TRBV25-1 and TRBJ1-2; 7 nucleotides line up with TRBD1. Germline CDR1 is MGHDK and CDR2 is SYGVNS. Germline trimming cut 7 bases from V and 6 bases from J; bases unmatched to any gene: 14. This CDR3 region has 15 residues. As DNA, the CDR3 is TGTGCCAGCACTAAACAGGGGACGGGCGTGGATGGCTACACCTTC. As protein: CASTKQGTGVDGYTF.

This chain connects TRBV27 to TRBJ1-2; TRBD1 is a possible D gene (6 bases). The CDR3 sequence is 13 residues long. Germline values: CDR1 MNHEY, CDR2 SMNVEV (reference sequence). The V end lost 5 bases, the J end lost 4 bases, and 11 bases lay between the germline ends. The CDR3 protein is CASSTGQGYGYTF. CDR3 nucleotide sequence: TGTGCCAGCAGTACGGGACAAGGCTATGGCTACACCTTC.

The chain uses TRBV6-1 and TRBJ2-1; TRBD1 might be the D (5 bases). V lost 0 bases and J 8 bases, leaving 20 bases between the germline ends. This CDR3 comprises 17 residues. The germline CDR1 and CDR2 sequences are MNHNS and SASEGT. The CDR3 sequence: CASSEAPGLSFVDEQFF. For the CDR3, the DNA is TGTGCCAGCAGTGAAGCGCCAGGGCTTTCGTTTGTGGATGAGCAGTTCTTC.

This rearrangement joins TRBV6-5 to TRBJ2-1; 8 nucleotides match TRBD2. Germline CDR1 reads MNHEY; CDR2 reads SVGAGI. This CDR3 has 16 residues. V was clipped by 4 bases and J by 5 bases; unmatched bases: 10. CDR3 amino acids: CASSSGLAMNHNEQFF. The CDR3 coding sequence is TGTGCCAGCAGTTCAGGACTAGCAATGAATCACAATGAGCAGTTCTTC.

The chain uses TRBV27 and TRBJ1-5; D uncertain. The germline CDR1 and CDR2 sequences are MNHEY and SMNVEV (reference sequence). The CDR3 consists of 12 residues. Trimming took off 5 bases at V and 5 bases at J, with 7 bases between the two ends. CDR3: CASSPPDQPQHF. The CDR3 region has the DNA TGTGCCAGCAGTCCCCCAGATCAGCCCCAGCATTTT.

The V call is TRBV2, the J call TRBJ2-1, with 13 bases identical to TRBD2. V was pared by 5 bases and J by 3 bases, with 1 base of the junction left unmatched. Germline assignment: CDR1 SNHLY and CDR2 FYNNEI. CDR3 size: 15 residues. The CDR3 spells CASSRTSGSYNEQFF. In nucleotides, the CDR3 is TGTGCCAGCAGTAGGACTAGCGGGAGCTACAATGAGCAGTTCTTC.

Only a few counts were recorded for this clone. The chain uses TRBV7-9 and TRBJ2-7, with unresolved D. The CDR3 runs to 16 residues. Germline lookup yields CDR1 SEHNR and CDR2 FQNEAQ (reference sequence). V shed 4 bases and J shed 0 bases, with 16 bases lying between them. The DNA for the CDR3 is TGTGCCAGCAGCTACGGTGCGGCAGCTAGCTCCTACGAGCAGTACTTC. Translation: CASSYGAAASSYEQYF.